This T cell receptor (beta chain) came from a study of blood T cell repertoires in COVID-19. The V and J ends lost 8 bases and 9 bases, in that order; junction bases with no gene match: 9. Germline loops: CDR1 MNHNY, CDR2 SVGAGI (reference sequence). This CDR3 comprises 12 residues. Authors' analysis steps: Scientists estimated how many nucleated cells there were by amplifying reference gene primers. Data came from immunoSEQ multiplex PCR; TCRdb stores just in-frame clones and leaves some out. V and J calls plus clone size are reproduced from that table; the DNA served to infer D and trimming. The data contain roughly 97,000 clones, almost 85% of them singletons.

This clonotype was sampled from a man between 65 and 79 years old with acute or convalescent COVID-19. What was sequenced was peripheral blood. This chain links TRBV6-6 with TRBJ1-2; 7 nucleotides agree with TRBD1. CDR3: CASEPGQRRYTF. CDR3 DNA sequence: TGTGCCAGCGAACCGGGACAGCGTCGCTACACCTTC.